This entry describes one T cell receptor beta chain. With V trimmed by 4 bases and J by 3 bases, 10 bases remained unmatched. Per germline, CDR1 SGHDT and CDR2 YYEEEE. This CDR3 has 16 amino acids. The sample comes from a study of blood T cell repertoires in COVID-19. Turning to the study itself: COVID-19 samples, acute and convalescent, were from the United States, Italy and Spain. The cDNA or gDNA used as material had been derived from T cells, B-cell-depleted T cells, or PBMCs.

Authors' data handling: Amplification of reference gene primers provided the estimated nucleated cell counts. Only in-frame clones appear in the TCRdb table, and some are missing; sequencing was by immunoSEQ multiplex PCR. The DNA gave D and trimming, while V, J and clone size come from that table. The sample holds over 250,000 clones, about 68% seen once. Sequencing was done on a sample of peripheral blood. The chain combines TRBV5-6 with TRBJ2-7, with 10 bases fitting TRBD2. The receptor's source is a woman older than 75 with acute or convalescent COVID-19. For the CDR3, the DNA is TGTGCCAGCAGCCAGCCAACCCGGACTAGCGGCTACGAGCAGTACTTC. This codes for CASSQPTRTSGYEQYF.